This record looks at one T cell receptor beta chain sequence and its context. There is no known antigen for this receptor. The sample holds no much larger clone one base away, and base qualities are not on file. The sample comes from a study of T cells in Graves' hyperthyroidism and ophthalmopathy (dated by TCRdb to about 2019). With respect to the entire study: Peripheral blood samples were taken at the time of initial diagnosis, prior to any treatment. To identify distinguishing TCR V-J signatures, a discovery cohort of 90 to 100 patients was used, comprising some 45 with Graves' ophthalmopathy and approximately 58 with stable Graves' hyperthyroidism. Prospective prediction of ophthalmopathy was tested in an independent validation cohort consisting of 18 hyperthyroidism patients and some 16 patients who later progressed to ophthalmopathy. The roughly 94 discovery patients were randomly split 7:3 into training and test sets. In six Graves' hyperthyroidism patients, the study also compared T-cell repertoires from thyroid tissue with T-cell repertoires from blood. After sampling, hyperthyroidism patients received methimazole starting at 30 mg daily, and ophthalmopathy patients received high-dose intravenous methylprednisolone. The paper describes TCR Vbeta CDR3 sequencing of 120 to 150 peripheral blood samples, made up of around 41 ophthalmopathy patients, around 78 hyperthyroidism patients and some 17 progressor patients.

Overall results and qualifications from the work: Most expanded thyroid clonotypes (frequency above 0.001) were also detected in blood, a finding suggesting that blood repertoires may reflect thyroid immune responses. No statistical method was used to fix the sample size in advance, and group allocation was not hidden from the investigators. A 13 V-J signature model separated ophthalmopathy from stable hyperthyroidism, with approximately 87% sensitivity and 81.08% specificity in cross-validation and 80%/75% in testing. In validation, the model predicted progression to ophthalmopathy with approximately 71% sensitivity and around 72% specificity, a median of about 6.7 months before onset.

TCR beta CDR3 regions were amplified from RNA transcripts. For the first round of RT-PCR on the TCR CDR3, the HTBI primer set was used together with the Qiagen OneStep RT-PCR kit. Libraries were constructed in a second round of multiplex PCR, after which size selection and purification were performed. Sequencing of the libraries was done on an Illumina HiSeq2000 using paired-end 100 bp reads. Concerning the study's data processing: SOAPnuke was used to process the raw data, with reads discarded if the reads contained adapters or uncalled bases, had a mean Phred below 15, or lacked an exact constant-primer or identifier match. High-quality paired reads were merged with COPE v1.2.5, and unique nucleotide sequences were defined as clonotypes. MiTCR v1.1 was used to align the clonotypes against IMGT TRBV, TRBD and TRBJ reference segments. Only V-J combinations with frequency above 0.0001, covering 99% to 99.2% of repertoires, were analysed. The TCS score was defined as F50 (clonal expansion) divided by E x V (chaos), with BLOSUM62-based TCRdist calculated between CDR3 peptides within each V-J. Welch's t-statistics and random forest reduced 500 to 550 V-J features to 10 to 15, which were used in a naive Bayes classifier (R e1071). Using fastp trimming at Q25 and MiXCR clonotype assembly, TCRdb reanalyzed the public sequencing data and kept in-frame beta chains. Each CDR3 protein appears once, grouped with its most common genes and DNA. The V and J calls here are based on TCRdb, not the publication. This sample gives around 340,000 distinct CDR3 sequences in total; more than 11% of them show up just once. Clones ranked in the top ten supply just under 25% of the sample.

V drops 3 bases and J drops 9 bases, leaving 12 bases in between. From the germline V gene, CDR1 is MDHEN and CDR2 is SYDVKM. The CDR3 measures 13 amino acids from cysteine to phenylalanine. Only CDR3 DNA remains: 39 bases, in frame from the first base. Stable Graves' hyperthyroidism was defined as no progression to ophthalmopathy during 18 months of follow-up. Hyperthyroidism patients were newly diagnosed, had a disease duration of under 2 months, and were aged 18 to 65 years. Exclusion was applied to patients with uncontrolled infections, other autoimmune diseases, pregnancy or lactation. Diagnoses were established on the basis of clinical symptoms, serum thyroxine and TRAb, thyroid ultrasound, and orbital computed tomography. Ficoll-Paque density gradient centrifugation was used to isolate PBMCs from around 10 ml of fresh peripheral blood. Trizol reagent was used to extract total RNA, and RNA quality was then checked on an Agilent 2100 Bioanalyzer.

The source of this sequence is a woman between 25 and 40 years old with Graves' hyperthyroidism. Sequencing was carried out using blood. The rearranged chain carries TRBV28 and TRBJ2-1; the D call is tentative, TRBD1 or TRBD2, as each matches 6 bases. The CDR3 here reads CASSFVGGPEQFF. The nucleotide sequence reads as follows: TGTGCCAGCAGTTTTGTCGGGGGCCCTGAGCAGTTCTTC.